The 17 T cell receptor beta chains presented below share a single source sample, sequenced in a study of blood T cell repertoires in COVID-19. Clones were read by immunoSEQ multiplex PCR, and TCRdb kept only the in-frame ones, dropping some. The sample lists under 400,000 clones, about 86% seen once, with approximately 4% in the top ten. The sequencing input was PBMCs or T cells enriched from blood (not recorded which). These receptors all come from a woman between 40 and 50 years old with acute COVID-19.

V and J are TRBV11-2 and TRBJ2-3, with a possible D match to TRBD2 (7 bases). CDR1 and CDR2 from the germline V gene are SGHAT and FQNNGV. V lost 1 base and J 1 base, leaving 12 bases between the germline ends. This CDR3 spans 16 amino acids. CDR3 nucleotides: TGTGCCAGCAGCTTAGTGGGGGGGCTCGGCACAGATACGCAGTATTTT. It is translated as CASSLVGGLGTDTQYF.

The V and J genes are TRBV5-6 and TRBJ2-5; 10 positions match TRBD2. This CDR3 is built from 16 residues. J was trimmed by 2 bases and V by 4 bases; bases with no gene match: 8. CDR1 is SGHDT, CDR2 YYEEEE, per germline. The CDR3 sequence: CASSPYGLAVQETQYF. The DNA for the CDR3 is TGTGCCAGCAGCCCTTACGGACTAGCGGTTCAAGAGACCCAGTACTTC.

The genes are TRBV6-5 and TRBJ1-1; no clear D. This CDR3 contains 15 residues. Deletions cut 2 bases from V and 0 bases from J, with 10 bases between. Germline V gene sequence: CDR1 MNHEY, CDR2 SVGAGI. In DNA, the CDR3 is TGTGCCAGCAGTTACGGGTCGGAGCTGAACACTGAAGCTTTCTTT. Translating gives CASSYGSELNTEAFF.

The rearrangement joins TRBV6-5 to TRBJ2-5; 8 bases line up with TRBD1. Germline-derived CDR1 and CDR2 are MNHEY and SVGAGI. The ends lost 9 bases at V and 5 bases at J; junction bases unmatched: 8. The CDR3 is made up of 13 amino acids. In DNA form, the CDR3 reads TGTGCCAGTGTTGCAGGGGGCCTTGAGACCCAGTACTTC. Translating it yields CASVAGGLETQYF.

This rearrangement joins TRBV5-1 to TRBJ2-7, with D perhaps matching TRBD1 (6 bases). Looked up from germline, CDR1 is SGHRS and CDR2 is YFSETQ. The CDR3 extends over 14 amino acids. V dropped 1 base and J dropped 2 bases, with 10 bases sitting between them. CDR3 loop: CASSLQGTPYEQYF. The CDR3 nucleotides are TGCGCCAGCAGCTTGCAGGGGACGCCCTACGAGCAGTACTTC.

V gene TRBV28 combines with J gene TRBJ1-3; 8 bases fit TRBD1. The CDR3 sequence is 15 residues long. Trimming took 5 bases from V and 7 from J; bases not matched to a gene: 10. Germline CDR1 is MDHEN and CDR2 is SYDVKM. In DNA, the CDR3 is TGTGCCAGCAGTCAGGGGGCCTCCCTCCGTAACACCATATATTTT. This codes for CASSQGASLRNTIYF.

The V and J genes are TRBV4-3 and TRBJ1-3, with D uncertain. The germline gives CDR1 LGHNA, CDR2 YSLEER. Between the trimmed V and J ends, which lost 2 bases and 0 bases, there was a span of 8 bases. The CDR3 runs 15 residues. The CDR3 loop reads CASSQSLLSGNTIYF. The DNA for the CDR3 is TGCGCCAGCAGCCAAAGTTTACTCTCTGGAAACACCATATATTTT.

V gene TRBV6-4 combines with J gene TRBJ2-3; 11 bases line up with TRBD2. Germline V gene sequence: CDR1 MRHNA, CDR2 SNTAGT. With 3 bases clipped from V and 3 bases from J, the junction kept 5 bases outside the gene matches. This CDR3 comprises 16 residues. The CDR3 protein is CASSEQTSGETDTQYF. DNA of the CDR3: TGTGCCAGCAGTGAACAGACTAGCGGGGAGACAGATACGCAGTATTTT.

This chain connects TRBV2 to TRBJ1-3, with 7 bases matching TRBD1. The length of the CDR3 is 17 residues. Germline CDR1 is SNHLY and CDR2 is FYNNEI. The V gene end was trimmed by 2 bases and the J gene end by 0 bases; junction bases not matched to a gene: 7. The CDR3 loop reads CASSETPNRGSGNTIYF. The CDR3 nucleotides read TGTGCCAGCAGTGAAACTCCAAACAGGGGCTCTGGAAACACCATATATTTT. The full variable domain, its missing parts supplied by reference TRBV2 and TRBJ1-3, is EPEVTQTPSHQVTQMGQEVILRCVPISNHLYFYWYRQILGQKVEFLVSFYNNEISEKSEIFDDQFSVERPDGSNFTLKIRSTKLEDSAMYFCASSETPNRGSGNTIYFGEGSWLTVV.

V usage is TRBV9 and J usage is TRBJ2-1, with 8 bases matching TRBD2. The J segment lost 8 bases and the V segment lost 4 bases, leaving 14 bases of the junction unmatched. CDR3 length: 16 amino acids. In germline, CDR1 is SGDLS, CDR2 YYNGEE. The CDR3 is CASSTRLGGGFDEQFF. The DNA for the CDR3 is TGTGCCAGCAGCACCCGACTGGGCGGGGGGTTCGATGAGCAGTTCTTC.

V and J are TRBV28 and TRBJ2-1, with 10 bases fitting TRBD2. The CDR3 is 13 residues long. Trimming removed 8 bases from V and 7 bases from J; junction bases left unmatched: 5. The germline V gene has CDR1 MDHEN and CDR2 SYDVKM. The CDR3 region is CASEAGGYNEQFF. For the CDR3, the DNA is TGTGCCAGCGAAGCGGGAGGGTATAATGAGCAGTTCTTC.

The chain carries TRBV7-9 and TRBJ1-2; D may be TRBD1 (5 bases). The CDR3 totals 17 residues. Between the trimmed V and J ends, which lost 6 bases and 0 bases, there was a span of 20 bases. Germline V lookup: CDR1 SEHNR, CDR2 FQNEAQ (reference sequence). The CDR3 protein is CASRPMGTDAANYGYTF. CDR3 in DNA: TGTGCCAGCAGGCCAATGGGGACTGACGCGGCTAACTATGGCTACACCTTC.

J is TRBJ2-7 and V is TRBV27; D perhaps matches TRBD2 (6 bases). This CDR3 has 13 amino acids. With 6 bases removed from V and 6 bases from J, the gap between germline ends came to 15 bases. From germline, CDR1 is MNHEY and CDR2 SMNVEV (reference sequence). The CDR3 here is CASSRDFKREQYF. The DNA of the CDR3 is TGTGCCAGCAGCAGGGACTTTAAGCGCGAGCAGTACTTC.

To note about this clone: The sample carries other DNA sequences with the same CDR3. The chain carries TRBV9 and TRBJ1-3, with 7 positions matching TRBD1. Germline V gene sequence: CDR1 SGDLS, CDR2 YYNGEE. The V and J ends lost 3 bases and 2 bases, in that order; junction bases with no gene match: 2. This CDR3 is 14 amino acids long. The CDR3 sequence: CASSAQGAGNTIYF. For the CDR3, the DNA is TGTGCCAGCAGCGCTCAGGGGGCTGGAAACACCATATATTTT. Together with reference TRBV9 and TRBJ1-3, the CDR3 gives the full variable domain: DSGVTQTPKHLITATGQRVTLRCSPRSGDLSVYWYQQSLDQGLQFLIQYYNGEERAKGNILERFSAQQFPDLHSELNLSSLELGDSALYFCASSAQGAGNTIYFGEGSWLTVV.

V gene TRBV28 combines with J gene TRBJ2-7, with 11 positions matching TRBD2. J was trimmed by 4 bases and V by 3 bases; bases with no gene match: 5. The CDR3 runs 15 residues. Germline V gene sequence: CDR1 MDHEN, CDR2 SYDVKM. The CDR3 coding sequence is TGTGCCAGCAGTTTGTTGTCTAGCGGGAGGTACGAGCAGTACTTC. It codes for CASSLLSSGRYEQYF.

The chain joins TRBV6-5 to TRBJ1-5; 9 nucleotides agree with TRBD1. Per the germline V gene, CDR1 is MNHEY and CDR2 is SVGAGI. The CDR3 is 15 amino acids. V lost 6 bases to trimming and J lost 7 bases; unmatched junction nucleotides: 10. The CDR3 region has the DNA TGTGCCAGCAGCCGGGGACAGGGAAATGTACAGCCCCAGCATTTT. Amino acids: CASSRGQGNVQPQHF.

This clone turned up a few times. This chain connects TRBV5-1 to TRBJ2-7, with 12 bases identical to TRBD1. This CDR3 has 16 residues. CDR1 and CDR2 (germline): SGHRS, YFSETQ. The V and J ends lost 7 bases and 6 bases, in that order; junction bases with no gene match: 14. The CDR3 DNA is TGCGCCAGCGACTCTCAACCGGGACAGGGGGCTTTCGAGCAGTACTTC. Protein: CASDSQPGQGAFEQYF. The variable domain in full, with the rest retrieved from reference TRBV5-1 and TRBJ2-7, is KAGVTQTPRYLIKTRGQQVTLSCSPISGHRSVSWYQQTPGQGLQFLFEYFSETQRNKGNFPGRFSGRQFSNSRSEMNVSTLELGDSALYLCASDSQPGQGAFEQYFGPGTRLTVT.